Listed here is a single T cell receptor (beta chain). The antigen remains unidentified. The sample's time point: week 5, during vaccination. Doses comprised 300 ug of mutant IDH1 20-mer peptide each, plus topical imiquimod. The CDR3 length is 14 residues. Germline V gene data show CDR1 as MNHNS and CDR2 as SASEGT. The ends lost 7 bases at V and 6 bases at J; junction bases unmatched: 7. Only in-frame clones appear in the TCRdb table, and some are missing; sequencing was by immunoSEQ multiplex PCR. The sample has tens of thousands of clones, about four fifths seen once. This sample stems from a study of a mutant IDH1 vaccine in newly diagnosed glioma. Study-level information: Beginning 4-6 weeks after radiotherapy alone, or with temozolomide cycles, vaccination took place. Sex distribution of treated patients was around 62% male and roughly 38% female; mean age was roughly 37 years.

V is TRBV6-1 and J is TRBJ1-5; 9 positions agree with TRBD1. Sequenced here: PBMCs, sampled from a glioma patient whose treatment included an IDH1 peptide vaccine. This TCR was recovered from a man aged 25 to 40 with glioma. For the CDR3, the DNA is TGTGCCAGCAACCTGGACAGGGGTGGTCAGCCCCAGCATTTT. It yields the protein CASNLDRGGQPQHF.